These 23 T cell receptor beta chains were sequenced from one sample in a study of Tregs in tolerant kidney transplant recipients. Sequencing was performed with immunoSEQ multiplex PCR; in TCRdb, only in-frame clones are kept and a portion is missing. Of nearly 95,000 clones listed, roughly 93% are singletons. The sequencing here drew on CD4+ T cells from blood, taken before the transplant. The receptors shown here come from a human donor who received a combined kidney and bone marrow transplant.

This chain joins TRBV18 and TRBJ2-1, with TRBD1 identical over 10 bases. CDR1 is KGHSH and CDR2 is LQKENI in the germline V gene. The V gene end was trimmed by 3 bases and the J gene end by 6 bases; junction bases not matched to a gene: 8. The CDR3 is 16 amino acids. This CDR3 reads CASSPTRQGATNEQFF. CDR3 bases: TGTGCCAGCTCACCGACTCGACAGGGGGCAACCAATGAGCAGTTCTTC.

V gene TRBV5-1 combines with J gene TRBJ1-3; weak D call: TRBD1 (5 bases). Trimming pared 2 bases from V and 3 bases from J, leaving 12 bases between. Germline V lookup: CDR1 SGHRS, CDR2 YFSETQ. CDR3 length: 15 amino acids. CDR3 sequence reads: CASSLGEAVGNTIYF. CDR3 in DNA: TGCGCCAGCAGCTTAGGGGAGGCAGTTGGAAACACCATATATTTT.

This rearrangement joins TRBV4-3 to TRBJ2-5, with 8 bases lining up with TRBD1. The J segment lost 2 bases and the V segment lost 1 base, leaving 3 bases of the junction unmatched. The CDR3 has 15 residues. In germline, CDR1 is LGHNA, CDR2 YSLEER. CDR3 loop: CASSQGTGKQETQYF. CDR3 in DNA: TGCGCCAGCAGCCAAGGGACAGGGAAGCAAGAGACCCAGTACTTC.

The chain has TRBV5-1 and TRBJ1-2; 7 nucleotides match TRBD1. Trimming cost V 4 bases and J 2 bases; bases outside gene matches: 8. The CDR3 sequence is 15 residues long. In germline, CDR1 is SGHRS, CDR2 YFSETQ. CDR3 residues: CASSIQTGTNYGYTF. CDR3 nucleotides: TGCGCCAGCAGCATACAGACAGGGACGAACTATGGCTACACCTTC.

The chain carries TRBV10-3 and TRBJ2-7; 12 nucleotides align to TRBD2. Germline V gene sequence: CDR1 ENHRY, CDR2 SYGVKD. This CDR3 contains 15 residues. After removal of 4 bases from V and 3 bases from J, the junction contained 4 bases not matched to a gene. DNA of the CDR3: TGTGCCATCAGTGCGGGGACTAGCGGGCGCTACGAGCAGTACTTC. Its translation: CAISAGTSGRYEQYF.

The chain employs TRBV30 and TRBJ1-2; tentative D call: TRBD1 (5 bases). V was shortened by 7 bases and J by 6 bases, with 18 bases between the two germline ends. Germline CDR1 GTSNPN, CDR2 SVGIG (reference sequence). The CDR3 length is 13 residues. The CDR3 nucleotides read TGTGCCTTTAACCCCCGGGGGGAAGATGGCTACACCTTC. Translation: CAFNPRGEDGYTF.

In this sample, this clone turned up once. This rearrangement joins TRBV19 to TRBJ2-3; 9 nucleotides align to TRBD2. Trimming at V came to 3 bases and at J to 2 bases, leaving 9 bases not matched to a gene. Germline CDR1 LNHDA, CDR2 SQIVND (reference sequence). CDR3 length equals 17 residues. CDR3 amino acids: CASSIIGREGHTDTQYF. The CDR3 nucleotides are TGTGCCAGTAGTATTATCGGGCGGGAGGGGCACACAGATACGCAGTATTTT.

The CDR3: CASSFSPSGNNEQFF. The CDR3 DNA follows: TGTGCCAGCAGCTTTTCGCCTAGCGGAAACAATGAGCAGTTCTTC. The chain links TRBV11-3 to TRBJ2-1, with 7 bases aligning to TRBD2. This CDR3 spans 15 amino acids. Germline V gene sequence: CDR1 SGHNT, CDR2 YENEEA. The V segment lost 3 bases and the J segment 5 bases; nucleotides outside the gene matches: 7. The full variable domain, in which reference TRBV11-3 and TRBJ2-1 provide the parts outside the CDR3, is EAGVVQSPRYKIIEKKQPVAFWCNPISGHNTLYWYLQNLGQGPELLIRYENEEAVDDSQLPKDRFSAERLKGVDSTLKIQPAELGDSAVYLCASSFSPSGNNEQFFGPGTRLTVL.

The chain employs TRBV5-1 and TRBJ1-1; no reliable D call. Germline V gene lookup returns CDR1 SGHRS and CDR2 YFSETQ. The CDR3 runs to 13 residues. Trimming removed 4 bases at V and 1 base at J, with 8 bases between. DNA for the CDR3: TGCGCCAGCAGCCGGGTCACGAACACTGAAGCTTTCTTT. Encoded protein: CASSRVTNTEAFF.

The gene calls are TRBV6-1 and TRBJ2-4; 9 nucleotides agree with TRBD1. This CDR3 contains 15 residues. CDR1 and CDR2 from the germline V gene are MNHNS and SASEGT. With 6 bases clipped from V and 6 bases from J, the junction kept 9 bases outside the gene matches. The DNA of the CDR3 is TGTGCCAGCAGGACGATCGGGACAGGGCGAAACATTCAGTACTTC. Its translation: CASRTIGTGRNIQYF.

This chain links TRBV19 with TRBJ2-1; 11 nucleotides match TRBD2. The CDR3 runs 15 residues. CDR1 LNHDA and CDR2 SQIVND come from the germline V gene (reference sequence). J was trimmed by 5 bases and V by 6 bases; bases with no gene match: 6. In DNA, the CDR3 is TGTGCCAGTAGGGGGCTAGCGGGAGGTGACAATGAGCAGTTCTTC. This codes for CASRGLAGGDNEQFF.

In DNA form, the CDR3 reads TGTGCCAGCTCGCGTGCGTGGGAGGGCAAAGAGACCCAGTACTTC. It translates to CASSRAWEGKETQYF. The chain couples TRBV18 to TRBJ2-5; 7 bases are a match to TRBD2. The length of the CDR3 is 15 residues. The junction had 10 bases not matched to a gene; V was cut back by 6 bases and J by 3 bases. Germline CDR1 reads KGHSH; CDR2 reads LQKENI.

The V and J genes are TRBV19 and TRBJ2-7, with 9 positions matching TRBD2. J was trimmed by 4 bases and V by 7 bases; bases with no gene match: 8. Looked up from germline, CDR1 is LNHDA and CDR2 is SQIVND (reference sequence). The CDR3 has 14 amino acids. The CDR3 here is CASNSAGGVYEQYF. CDR3 nucleotides: TGTGCCAGTAATTCAGCGGGAGGTGTGTACGAGCAGTACTTC.

Comments on this clone: Other DNA sequences in this sample translate to the same CDR3. The J gene is TRBJ2-1, the V gene TRBV5-1; 8 bases fit TRBD2. The CDR3 contains 15 residues. CDR1 is SGHRS, CDR2 YFSETQ, per germline. The V segment lost 4 bases and the J segment 6 bases; nucleotides outside the gene matches: 9. Written as DNA, the CDR3 is TGCGCCAGCAGCGTTACCGGGACTAGGAGCAATGAGCAGTTCTTC. It specifies CASSVTGTRSNEQFF. The full variable domain, completed using reference TRBV5-1 and TRBJ2-1, is KAGVTQTPRYLIKTRGQQVTLSCSPISGHRSVSWYQQTPGQGLQFLFEYFSETQRNKGNFPGRFSGRQFSNSRSEMNVSTLELGDSALYLCASSVTGTRSNEQFFGPGTRLTVL.

The J gene is TRBJ1-2, the V gene TRBV19; 7 bases fit TRBD1. V lost 3 bases, J lost 7 bases, and 11 bases stayed unmatched. Germline V gives CDR1 LNHDA, CDR2 SQIVND (reference sequence). The CDR3 sequence is 15 residues long. CDR3: CASSIARTGRAGYTF. CDR3 nucleotides: TGTGCCAGTAGTATCGCCCGGACAGGAAGAGCTGGCTACACCTTC.

The rearrangement links TRBV29-1 to TRBJ1-4; a weak D match, TRBD1 (6 bases). V dropped 6 bases and J dropped 1 base, with 12 bases sitting between them. The CDR3 runs to 14 residues. Looked up from germline, CDR1 is SQVTM and CDR2 is ANQGSEA. The CDR3 here is CSVTGYQTNEKLFF. The CDR3 DNA reads TGCAGCGTAACAGGGTACCAAACTAATGAAAAACTGTTTTTT.

The V call is TRBV18, the J call TRBJ1-5; D not resolved. The germline V gene has CDR1 KGHSH and CDR2 LQKENI. The CDR3 spans 17 residues. V lost 2 bases, J lost 0 bases, and 14 bases lay in between. CDR3 region: CASSPSGQPHSNQPQHF. The CDR3 DNA reads as TGTGCCAGCTCACCATCGGGTCAGCCTCATAGCAATCAGCCCCAGCATTTT. The variable domain in full, with the rest retrieved from reference TRBV18 and TRBJ1-5, is NAGVMQNPRHLVRRRGQEARLRCSPMKGHSHVYWYRQLPEEGLKFMVYLQKENIIDESGMPKERFSAEFPKEGPSILRIQQVVRGDSAAYFCASSPSGQPHSNQPQHFGDGTRLSIL.

In this sample, this clone turned up once. The chain employs TRBV19 and TRBJ2-7; 13 positions agree with TRBD2. The CDR3 extends over 16 amino acids. Unmatched junction bases numbered 3, after V lost 1 base and J lost 3 bases. Germline CDR1 LNHDA, CDR2 SQIVND (reference sequence). The CDR3 reads CASSIAGTSGIYEQYF. CDR3 nucleotide sequence: TGTGCCAGTAGTATAGCCGGGACTAGCGGGATCTACGAGCAGTACTTC.

The J gene is TRBJ1-5, the V gene TRBV7-9; D unclear. CDR1 and CDR2 from the germline V gene are SEHNR and FQNEAQ (reference sequence). Trimming stripped 3 bases from V and 5 bases from J, with 14 bases between. The CDR3 is 15 residues long. CDR3: CASSFLLYDYQPQHF. CDR3 coding DNA: TGTGCCAGCAGCTTCCTTCTCTATGACTATCAGCCCCAGCATTTT.

The chain couples TRBV19 to TRBJ1-2; TRBD1 matches 8 bases. J was trimmed by 3 bases and V by 6 bases; bases with no gene match: 3. CDR3 size: 13 residues. Germline V gene data show CDR1 as LNHDA and CDR2 as SQIVND (reference sequence). CDR3 coding DNA: TGTGCCAGTAGGACGGACAGGGACTATGGCTACACCTTC. Its translation is CASRTDRDYGYTF.

The CDR3 DNA reads as TGTGCCAGCAGCAAAGGGACTAGCGGACGCACAGATACGCAGTATTTT. Translated: CASSKGTSGRTDTQYF. The chain carries TRBV11-3 and TRBJ2-3, with 11 bases lining up with TRBD2. The V and J ends lost 5 bases and 1 base, in that order; junction bases with no gene match: 5. Looked up from germline, CDR1 is SGHNT and CDR2 is YENEEA. The CDR3 extends over 16 amino acids. The full variable domain, with the rest looked up from reference TRBV11-3 and TRBJ2-3, is EAGVVQSPRYKIIEKKQPVAFWCNPISGHNTLYWYLQNLGQGPELLIRYENEEAVDDSQLPKDRFSAERLKGVDSTLKIQPAELGDSAVYLCASSKGTSGRTDTQYFGPGTRLTVL.

The V gene is TRBV19, the J gene TRBJ1-5; D remains ambiguous. Trimming shortened V by 2 bases and J by 3 bases, and 8 bases separated the two germline ends. The CDR3 is 14 amino acids. Germline V lookup: CDR1 LNHDA, CDR2 SQIVND (reference sequence). CDR3 loop: CASSISGPNQPQHF. DNA of the CDR3: TGTGCCAGTAGTATAAGCGGTCCCAATCAGCCCCAGCATTTT. The full variable domain, in which reference TRBV19 and TRBJ1-5 provide the parts outside the CDR3, is DGGITQSPKYLFRKEGQNVTLSCEQNLNHDAMYWYRQDPGQGLRLIYYSQIVNDFQKGDIAEGYSVSREKKESFPLTVTSAQKNPTAFYLCASSISGPNQPQHFGDGTRLSIL.

The gene calls are TRBV9 and TRBJ2-1, with 10 nucleotides matching TRBD2. Trimming cost V 10 bases and J 8 bases; bases outside gene matches: 6. CDR3 length equals 12 residues. Germline CDR1 is SGDLS and CDR2 is YYNGEE. The CDR3 protein is CASSGSRYEQFF. Written as DNA, the CDR3 is TGTGCCTCTAGCGGGAGTAGGTATGAGCAGTTCTTC.